The 14 T cell receptor beta chains below come from one sample, sequenced in a study of blood T cell repertoires in COVID-19. The method was immunoSEQ multiplex PCR; TCRdb's version includes in-frame clones alone and lacks a portion of them. This table has roughly 380,000 clones, about 90% appearing once. What was sequenced was PBMCs or T cells enriched from blood (not recorded which). These receptors were collected from a woman in her thirties who had recovered from COVID-19.

Written as DNA, the CDR3 is TGTGCCAGCAGCCTATCGGGTCAGCCCCAGCATTTT. It translates to CASSLSGQPQHF. V usage is TRBV13 and J usage is TRBJ1-5, with D unclear. Germline values: CDR1 PRHDT, CDR2 FYEKMQ (reference sequence). V lost 5 bases, J lost 6 bases, and 8 bases lay in between. The CDR3 length is 12 residues.

This chain links TRBV18 with TRBJ1-1; no clear D gene. The germline V gene has CDR1 KGHSH and CDR2 LQKENI. V shed 2 bases and J shed 6 bases, with 22 bases lying between them. This CDR3 is built from 17 residues. The CDR3 reads CASSPGLYGSEGPEAFF. CDR3 coding DNA: TGTGCCAGCTCACCAGGCCTCTATGGGAGTGAGGGTCCTGAAGCTTTCTTT.

The V and J genes are TRBV29-1 and TRBJ1-2; D is unresolved. V was pared by 1 base and J by 4 bases, with 10 bases between. The CDR3 spans 13 residues. From germline, CDR1 is SQVTM and CDR2 ANQGSEA. CDR3 residues: CSVEVVVTYGYTF. CDR3 in DNA: TGCAGCGTTGAAGTAGTCGTTACCTATGGCTACACCTTC. The variable domain in full, completed from reference TRBV29-1 and TRBJ1-2, reads SAVISQKPSRDICQRGTSLTIQCQVDSQVTMMFWYRQQPGQSLTLIATANQGSEATYESGFVIDKFPISRPNLTFSTLTVSNMSPEDSSIYLCSVEVVVTYGYTFGSGTRLTVV.

The chain couples TRBV5-1 to TRBJ2-1; D is possibly TRBD2 (6 bases). V lost 0 bases and J 9 bases, leaving 13 bases between the germline ends. CDR1 is SGHRS and CDR2 is YFSETQ in the germline V gene. The CDR3 has 14 residues. The CDR3 nucleotides read TGCGCCAGCAGCTTGGATCGGGAGCTCAGTGAGCAGTTCTTC. As protein: CASSLDRELSEQFF.

The genes are TRBV28 and TRBJ2-5; the D gene is possibly TRBD2 (7 bases). CDR1 is MDHEN, CDR2 SYDVKM, per germline. Trimming cost V 6 bases and J 5 bases, with 10 bases left between them. This CDR3 contains 12 residues. In DNA form, the CDR3 reads TGTGCCAGCAGGAGGGGGGGGGAGACCCAGTACTTC. This encodes CASRRGGETQYF.

The chain carries TRBV7-2 and TRBJ1-2, with D possibly TRBD1 on 6 matching bases. From germline, CDR1 is SGHTA and CDR2 FQGNSA. Trimming cost V 1 base and J 4 bases, with 10 bases left between them. CDR3 size: 14 residues. CDR3 DNA sequence: TGTGCCAGCAGCTTAGGGACAGACTCCTATGGCTACACCTTC. It specifies CASSLGTDSYGYTF.

This clone occurred once. The rearrangement links TRBV28 to TRBJ1-1, with TRBD1 matching over 7 bases. The CDR3 is 15 amino acids. The germline CDR1 and CDR2 sequences are MDHEN and SYDVKM. V lost 5 bases and J lost 4; bases outside the gene matches: 10. This CDR3 is CASSSRQGTGTEAFF. The CDR3 DNA sequence: TGTGCCAGCAGTAGTCGACAGGGTACTGGCACTGAAGCTTTCTTT.

This chain uses TRBV6-5 with TRBJ2-5, with D maybe TRBD1 (5 bases). This CDR3 is 13 amino acids long. The germline V gene encodes CDR1 MNHEY and CDR2 SVGAGI. Trimming took 6 bases from V and 1 from J, leaving 9 bases between them. DNA of the CDR3: TGTGCCAGCAGCCAGGGCAGCCAAGAGACCCAGTACTTC. Its translation is CASSQGSQETQYF.

V is TRBV27 and J is TRBJ2-1; TRBD1 agrees at 7 bases. Germline V gives CDR1 MNHEY, CDR2 SMNVEV (reference sequence). This CDR3 has 14 amino acids. V was clipped by 4 bases and J by 3 bases; unmatched bases: 3. The CDR3 region is CASSSYRGYNEQFF. CDR3 nucleotides: TGTGCCAGCAGTTCGTACAGGGGCTACAATGAGCAGTTCTTC.

This clone has only a few counts. The chain couples TRBV6-4 to TRBJ2-1; TRBD2 agrees at 11 bases. CDR3 size: 14 residues. The J segment lost 7 bases and the V segment lost 6 bases, leaving 5 bases of the junction unmatched. Germline V gives CDR1 MRHNA, CDR2 SNTAGT. CDR3 sequence: CASRDSGGANEQFF. CDR3 coding DNA: TGTGCCAGCAGAGATAGCGGGGGGGCGAATGAGCAGTTCTTC.

The chain combines TRBV27 with TRBJ1-4; D call uncertain. This CDR3 has 15 residues. Trimming removed 6 bases from V and 0 bases from J, with 11 bases in between. CDR1 MNHEY and CDR2 SMNVEV come from the germline V gene (reference sequence). The CDR3 nucleotides read TGTGCCAGCAGAAGACTGGATGCAACTAATGAAAAACTGTTTTTT. Encoded protein: CASRRLDATNEKLFF. Full variable domain (remainder filled in from reference TRBV27 and TRBJ1-4): EAQVTQNPRYLITVTGKKLTVTCSQNMNHEYMSWYRQDPGLGLRQIYYSMNVEVTDKGDVPEGYKVSRKEKRNFPLILESPSPNQTSLYFCASRRLDATNEKLFFGSGTQLSVL.

This chain links TRBV7-9 with TRBJ1-1; D possibly corresponds to TRBD1 (6 bases). Trimming cost V 6 bases and J 4 bases, with 15 bases left between them. Germline loops: CDR1 SEHNR, CDR2 FQNEAQ (reference sequence). The CDR3 consists of 14 residues. In DNA form, the CDR3 reads TGTGCCAGCAGGCCACCACAGGGAGTCACTGAAGCTTTCTTT. Its translation is CASRPPQGVTEAFF.

This chain connects TRBV4-1 to TRBJ1-4; D may be TRBD1 (5 bases). V lost 2 bases and J lost 7, with 14 bases in between. This CDR3 has 15 residues. Germline assignment: CDR1 MGHRA and CDR2 YSYEKL. CDR3 in amino acids: CASSQITGLIEKLFF. The CDR3 DNA sequence: TGCGCCAGCAGCCAAATTACAGGTCTTATTGAAAAACTGTTTTTT.

The rearrangement joins TRBV4-1 to TRBJ2-4; TRBD2 matches at 9 bases. Germline lookup yields CDR1 MGHRA and CDR2 YSYEKL. This CDR3 region has 16 residues. J lost 8 bases, V lost 1 base, and 9 bases had no gene match. The CDR3 DNA reads as TGCGCCAGCAGCCAAGCGGGCGGGGGGGCCGTGGACATTCAGTACTTC. Protein sequence: CASSQAGGGAVDIQYF.